The 2 T cell receptor beta chains given below trace back to one sample, sequenced in a study of regulatory T cells in long-lasting Graves disease. Regarding time point: newly diagnosed GD, antithyroid drugs for less than 3 months. After RNA was extracted from PBMCs, the TCR library was made from it. Relying on iRepertoire HTBI primers and Arm-PCR of CDR3 regions, the team built TCR beta libraries. TCRdb used MiXCR to reprocess the multiplex PCR reads, holding one entry per CDR3 protein. The sample lists 200,000 to 250,000 distinct CDR3 sequences, approximately 18% occurring once. These data are also associated with another study on T cells in Graves' hyperthyroidism and ophthalmopathy.

Material: peripheral blood mononuclear cells (PBMCs), obtained at new diagnosis, from a patient treated with antithyroid drugs. These receptors came from a woman aged 25 to 45 with Graves disease.

Many counts were recorded for this clonotype. The chain carries TRBV7-3 and TRBJ2-1, with 10 bases lining up with TRBD2. The CDR3 length is 16 residues. Germline CDR1 is SGHTA and CDR2 is FQGTGA. V lost 0 bases, J lost 4 bases, and 3 bases stayed unmatched. DNA for the CDR3: TGTGCCAGCAGCTTAACTAGCGGGGGGATTTACAATGAGCAGTTCTTC. It specifies CASSLTSGGIYNEQFF.

This clonotype occurred many times. The V and J genes are TRBV28 and TRBJ1-3; D not resolved. Germline-derived CDR1 and CDR2 are MDHEN and SYDVKM. This CDR3 has 12 amino acids. Trimming removed 8 bases from V and 8 bases from J, with 13 bases in between. CDR3: CASRVVGDTIYF. The CDR3 DNA sequence: TGTGCCAGCCGGGTGGTGGGAGACACCATATATTTT.